A single sample is the source of the 6 T cell receptor beta chains below, sequenced in a study of T-cell memory formation after mild COVID-19. TCRdb re-called the 5' RACE reads through MiXCR, storing one row per CDR3 protein. The data contain 390,000 or so distinct CDR3 sequences, approximately 15% of them singletons. The sequencing sample was made of PBMCs or a T cell subset sorted from them (not recorded which). Receptor source: a man younger than 35 who had mild COVID-19 (a few samples of this study predate the infection). Cell type and time point are not known.

This clonotype was picked up a small number of times. The V and J genes are TRBV12-3 or TRBV12-4 and TRBJ1-2; D ambiguous. The CDR3 totals 13 residues. V was clipped by 2 bases and J by 4 bases, with 8 bases between them. For the CDR3, the DNA is TGTGCCAGCAGTTTAATGGGAGGCTATGGCTACACCTTC. Translation: CASSLMGGYGYTF.

The chain uses TRBV7-9 and TRBJ2-3; the match to TRBD1 covers 10 bases. Losses at the gene ends were 5 bases for V and 9 bases for J; bases not matched to a gene: 2. This CDR3 is built from 12 residues. Germline values: CDR1 SEHNR, CDR2 FQNEAQ (reference sequence). The CDR3 DNA reads as TGTGCCAGCAGCCGGGGACAGGGGACGCAGTATTTT. Amino acid sequence: CASSRGQGTQYF. The full variable domain, its missing parts supplied by reference TRBV7-9 and TRBJ2-3, is DTGVSQNPRHKITKRGQNVTFRCDPISEHNRLYWYRQTLGQGPEFLTYFQNEAQLEKSRLLSDRFSAERPKGSFSTLEIQRTEQGDSAMYLCASSRGQGTQYFGPGTRLTVL.

This clonotype was recorded a few times. The chain couples TRBV2 to TRBJ2-1; D gene ambiguous. The CDR3 runs to 14 residues. CDR1 SNHLY and CDR2 FYNNEI come from the germline V gene. Trimming cost V 4 bases and J 0 bases, with 7 bases left between them. The CDR3 spells CASSASRSYNEQFF. For the CDR3, the DNA is TGTGCCAGCAGTGCCTCCCGCTCCTACAATGAGCAGTTCTTC. The entire variable domain, with the rest obtained from reference TRBV2 and TRBJ2-1, is as follows: EPEVTQTPSHQVTQMGQEVILRCVPISNHLYFYWYRQILGQKVEFLVSFYNNEISEKSEIFDDQFSVERPDGSNFTLKIRSTKLEDSAMYFCASSASRSYNEQFFGPGTRLTVL.

This clonotype was seen only a few times. This chain joins TRBV7-3 and TRBJ2-5; D uncertain. CDR1 is SGHTA, CDR2 FQGTGA, per germline. The V end was cut by 5 bases, the J end by 5 bases, with 12 bases between. The CDR3 extends over 13 amino acids. The CDR3 region is CASSLRRMETQYF. CDR3 DNA sequence: TGTGCCAGCAGCCTGAGACGGATGGAGACCCAGTACTTC.

This clonotype was recorded many times. The chain carries TRBV5-5 and TRBJ2-7; D gene ambiguous. The CDR3 spans 14 residues. Germline loops: CDR1 SGHKS, CDR2 YYEKEE (reference sequence). V lost 2 bases, J lost 1 base, and 10 bases lay in between. This CDR3 reads CASSLRAESYEQYF. The CDR3 DNA follows: TGTGCCAGCAGCTTACGCGCAGAATCCTACGAGCAGTACTTC.

V is TRBV10-3 and J is TRBJ1-1; D gene ambiguous. The CDR3 loop spans 14 amino acids. CDR1 and CDR2 from the germline V gene are ENHRY and SYGVKD. Trimming pared 7 bases from V and 0 bases from J, leaving 12 bases between. CDR3 bases: TGTGCCATCATGGAAGGTGGGCTGAACACTGAAGCTTTCTTT. Residues: CAIMEGGLNTEAFF.